Below, 26 T cell receptor beta chains from the same sample are listed, as sequenced in a study of T cell responses to AZD1222 COVID-19 vaccine. Measured with immunoSEQ multiplex PCR; TCRdb has only the in-frame clones, and not every one. The table lists some 180,000 clones, approximately 88% of them singletons. Here the sequenced sample was peripheral blood, taken 28 days after the second AZD1222 dose. These receptors came from an adult who received the AZD1222 COVID-19 vaccine.

V usage is TRBV3-1 (or the pseudogene TRBV3-2) and J usage is TRBJ2-3; TRBD2 aligns across 15 bases. With V trimmed by 8 bases and J by 1 base, 10 bases remained unmatched. CDR3 length: 18 amino acids. Germline CDR1 LGHDT, CDR2 YNNKEL (reference sequence). CDR3 loop: CASGYGLAGGRGTDTQYF. The CDR3 DNA follows: TGTGCCAGCGGCTACGGACTAGCGGGGGGGCGGGGCACAGATACGCAGTATTTT.

Details on this clone: The sample carries other DNA sequences with the same CDR3. This chain connects TRBV12-3 or TRBV12-4 to TRBJ2-5, with D tentatively TRBD1 (5 bases). Between the trimmed V and J ends, which lost 0 bases and 4 bases, there was a span of 6 bases. The CDR3 is made up of 13 amino acids. CDR3 bases: TGTGCCAGCAGTTTAGCTGGGGCAGAGACCCAGTACTTC. This codes for CASSLAGAETQYF.

The chain recombines TRBV4-2 with TRBJ2-7; no clear D gene. Trimming took 7 bases from V and 5 from J, leaving 12 bases between them. The CDR3 length is 12 residues. Germline-derived CDR1 and CDR2 are LGHNA and YNFKEQ. CDR3 protein: CASKSEYDEQYF. DNA of the CDR3: TGTGCCAGCAAATCCGAATATGACGAGCAGTACTTC.

This sequence joins TRBV29-1 and TRBJ2-1; TRBD2 aligns across 14 bases. CDR1 is SQVTM, CDR2 ANQGSEA, per germline. J was trimmed by 6 bases and V by 5 bases; bases with no gene match: 18. The CDR3 has 19 amino acids. CDR3 nucleotide sequence: TGCAGCGTTTATCCCCCCGGGACTAGCGGGGGCTTCCCTGGCAATGAGCAGTTCTTC. It is translated as CSVYPPGTSGGFPGNEQFF.

The chain couples TRBV14 to TRBJ2-5, with D unclear. V was clipped by 1 base and J by 5 bases, with 8 bases between them. There are 13 residues in the CDR3. Germline-derived CDR1 and CDR2 are SGHDN and FVKESK. The CDR3 nucleotides are TGTGCCAGCAGCCAAGGGACCGCGGAGACCCAGTACTTC. Residues: CASSQGTAETQYF.

The chain links TRBV27 to TRBJ1-2, with D unresolved. The CDR3 runs to 14 residues. Germline V gene sequence: CDR1 MNHEY, CDR2 SMNVEV (reference sequence). V gave up 6 bases and J gave up 7 bases, with 18 bases separating them. The DNA for the CDR3 is TGTGCCAGCAGCCTGGCCGGGCGGGTATCTGGCTACACCTTC. It codes for CASSLAGRVSGYTF.

The chain couples TRBV6-5 to TRBJ1-1; D unresolved. This CDR3 contains 14 residues. In germline, CDR1 is MNHEY, CDR2 SVGAGI. V lost 6 bases to trimming and J lost 4 bases, with 15 bases between them. The CDR3 nucleotides read TGTGCCAGCAGCCTACGAGGGCGGAGCACTGAAGCTTTCTTT. Amino acid sequence: CASSLRGRSTEAFF.

This chain joins TRBV5-6 and TRBJ1-2; tentatively, D is TRBD1 (5 bases). The CDR3 has 16 residues. CDR1 and CDR2 from the germline V gene are SGHDT and YYEEEE. Between the trimmed V and J ends, which lost 2 bases and 3 bases, there was a span of 17 bases. Written as DNA, the CDR3 is TGTGCCAGCAGCTTTTTCCAGACAGCGGATGACTATGGCTACACCTTC. Its translation: CASSFFQTADDYGYTF. The full variable domain, in which reference TRBV5-6 and TRBJ1-2 provide the parts outside the CDR3, is DAGVTQSPTHLIKTRGQQVTLRCSPKSGHDTVSWYQQALGQGPQFIFQYYEEEERQRGNFPDRFSGHQFPNYSSELNVNALLLGDSALYLCASSFFQTADDYGYTFGSGTRLTVV.

This clone occurred once. J is TRBJ1-2 and V is TRBV6-2 or TRBV6-3; TRBD1 aligns across 12 bases. The CDR3 is made up of 15 amino acids. The V segment lost 2 bases and the J segment 4 bases; nucleotides outside the gene matches: 2. Germline CDR1 is MNHEY and CDR2 is SVGEGT. CDR3 amino acids: CASSYRDRGLYGYTF. DNA of the CDR3: TGTGCCAGCAGTTACCGGGACAGGGGGCTCTATGGCTACACCTTC.

This chain uses TRBV11-2 with TRBJ2-1; D ambiguous. This CDR3 is 13 amino acids long. With 3 bases removed from V and 6 bases from J, the gap between germline ends came to 9 bases. CDR1 and CDR2 (germline): SGHAT, FQNNGV. CDR3 sequence: CASSLNPSNEQFF. Written as DNA, the CDR3 is TGTGCCAGCAGCTTGAATCCCAGCAATGAGCAGTTCTTC.

This sequence joins TRBV7-6 and TRBJ2-1; tentatively, D is TRBD1 (5 bases). Germline V CDR1 and CDR2: SGHVS, FNYEAQ. The germline V and J ends were trimmed by 5 bases and 0 bases, with 14 bases remaining between them. CDR3 size: 16 residues. In nucleotides, the CDR3 is TGTGCCAGCAGCACGGACACTTCGAGCTCCTACAATGAGCAGTTCTTC. Translating gives CASSTDTSSSYNEQFF.

J is TRBJ1-3 and V is TRBV29-1; 9 bases match TRBD1. V lost 6 bases, J lost 0 bases, and 6 bases stayed unmatched. This CDR3 is 15 amino acids long. The germline CDR1 and CDR2 sequences are SQVTM and ANQGSEA. The CDR3 sequence: CSVTQGANSGNTIYF. CDR3 nucleotides: TGCAGCGTAACACAGGGGGCCAACTCTGGAAACACCATATATTTT.

The chain recombines TRBV2 with TRBJ2-7, with TRBD2 as a possible D gene (5 bases). Germline CDR1 and CDR2: SNHLY and FYNNEI. The CDR3 is 14 residues long. Trimming took 6 bases from V and 2 from J, leaving 14 bases between them. The CDR3 DNA reads TGTGCCAGCAGGGCGGAGGCAGGTCCCTACGAGCAGTACTTC. It encodes CASRAEAGPYEQYF.

The sample holds a few counts of this clone. The chain combines TRBV29-1 with TRBJ1-5; D possibly corresponds to TRBD1 (5 bases). Trimming took off 3 bases at V and 3 bases at J, with 9 bases between the two ends. Per germline, CDR1 SQVTM and CDR2 ANQGSEA. This CDR3 has 13 amino acids. Written as DNA, the CDR3 is TGCAGCGTTGACGGGGGGTACAATCAGCCCCAGCATTTT. Residues: CSVDGGYNQPQHF.

This clone was seen just once. The rearrangement uses TRBV4-2 and TRBJ2-7; TRBD2 aligns across 10 bases. Germline lookup yields CDR1 LGHNA and CDR2 YNFKEQ. The CDR3 has 17 residues. The trim removed 0 bases at V and 6 bases at J, leaving 11 bases unmatched. CDR3 sequence: CASSQDWSSGGATEQYF. CDR3 nucleotides: TGTGCCAGCAGCCAAGATTGGAGCAGCGGGGGGGCCACCGAGCAGTACTTC.

The table lists this clone with a count of one. This sequence joins TRBV7-2 and TRBJ1-5, with D perhaps TRBD1 (5 bases). The CDR3 spans 15 residues. Between the trimmed V and J ends, which lost 3 bases and 1 base, there was a span of 10 bases. The germline gives CDR1 SGHTA, CDR2 FQGNSA. Here the CDR3 reads CASSLRGGSNQPQHF. CDR3 nucleotide sequence: TGTGCCAGCAGCTTGAGGGGTGGCAGCAATCAGCCCCAGCATTTT.

As for this clone: Other DNA sequences in this specimen translate into the identical CDR3. The chain is built from TRBV12-3 or TRBV12-4 and TRBJ2-5; D gene ambiguous. V shed 3 bases and J shed 4 bases, with 9 bases lying between them. The CDR3 has 13 residues. CDR3 sequence: CASSLGIGETQYF. The CDR3 DNA sequence: TGTGCCAGCAGTTTGGGGATTGGAGAGACCCAGTACTTC.

The rearrangement uses TRBV7-9 and TRBJ2-1, with 9 positions matching TRBD1. The CDR3 sequence is 15 residues long. Losses at the gene ends were 5 bases for V and 8 bases for J; bases not matched to a gene: 10. In germline, CDR1 is SEHNR, CDR2 FQNEAQ (reference sequence). CDR3 in amino acids: CASSEDRGAIYEQFF. The CDR3, as DNA: TGTGCCAGCAGCGAGGACAGGGGCGCAATCTATGAGCAGTTCTTC.

The genes are TRBV27 and TRBJ2-7; TRBD2 matches 7 bases. The trim removed 10 bases at V and 3 bases at J, leaving 12 bases unmatched. Per the germline V gene, CDR1 is MNHEY and CDR2 is SMNVEV (reference sequence). The CDR3 contains 14 residues. CDR3 in DNA: TGTGCCACCACGGGGGGATTGGTCCGCTACGAGCAGTACTTC. Translating gives CATTGGLVRYEQYF.

The CDR3 DNA follows: TGTGCCAGCAGTGAAGCAGGGCGCAACACCATATATTTT. This encodes CASSEAGRNTIYF. The chain links TRBV6-1 to TRBJ1-3; no firm D call. The CDR3 is 13 residues long. Trimming removed 0 bases at V and 7 bases at J, with 7 bases between. Germline assignment: CDR1 MNHNS and CDR2 SASEGT.

The V call is TRBV15, the J call TRBJ1-5; no clear D. This CDR3 spans 14 amino acids. Per the germline V gene, CDR1 is LNHNV and CDR2 is YYDKDF (reference sequence). Trimming removed 0 bases from V and 1 base from J, with 4 bases in between. The DNA for the CDR3 is TGTGCCACCAGCAGAGATAGGAGCAATCAGCCCCAGCATTTT. As protein: CATSRDRSNQPQHF. The full variable domain, rest sourced from reference TRBV15 and TRBJ1-5, is DAMVIQNPRYQVTQFGKPVTLSCSQTLNHNVMYWYQQKSSQAPKLLFHYYDKDFNNEADTPDNFQSRRPNTSFCFLDIRSPGLGDTAMYLCATSRDRSNQPQHFGDGTRLSIL.

The chain recombines TRBV7-8 with TRBJ2-1; 8 positions match TRBD2. The CDR3 consists of 16 residues. The ends lost 8 bases at V and 0 bases at J; junction bases unmatched: 9. Germline-derived CDR1 and CDR2 are SGHVS and FQNEAQ. Here the CDR3 reads CASLFRGGLSYNEQFF. In DNA form, the CDR3 reads TGTGCCAGCCTCTTTCGGGGGGGGCTCTCCTACAATGAGCAGTTCTTC.

This clone was detected a few times. The chain employs TRBV5-1 and TRBJ1-2; D remains ambiguous. The CDR3 has 16 residues. V lost 0 bases and J 4 bases, leaving 16 bases between the germline ends. Germline CDR1 reads SGHRS; CDR2 reads YFSETQ. Here the CDR3 DNA reads TGCGCCAGCAGCTTGGCCGCCGGCTCTACGAGCTATGGCTACACCTTC. Its translation: CASSLAAGSTSYGYTF. The full variable domain, its missing parts supplied by reference TRBV5-1 and TRBJ1-2, is KAGVTQTPRYLIKTRGQQVTLSCSPISGHRSVSWYQQTPGQGLQFLFEYFSETQRNKGNFPGRFSGRQFSNSRSEMNVSTLELGDSALYLCASSLAAGSTSYGYTFGSGTRLTVV.

The chain uses TRBV6-6 and TRBJ2-7; TRBD1 matches 9 bases. V lost 5 bases to trimming and J lost 7 bases; unmatched junction nucleotides: 9. Germline CDR1 reads MNHNY; CDR2 reads SVGAGI (reference sequence). CDR3 length equals 14 residues. CDR3 nucleotides: TGTGCCAGCAGTACCGGACAGGGGCGCGAGGAGCAGTACTTC. Encoded protein: CASSTGQGREEQYF.

The J gene is TRBJ2-5, the V gene TRBV10-1; D not resolved. V was cut by 2 bases and J by 4 bases, with 11 bases left in between. The germline CDR1 and CDR2 sequences are WNHNN and SYGVQD (reference sequence). CDR3 length: 14 amino acids. The CDR3 region is CASSEGRGGETQYF. The CDR3 bases are TGCGCCAGCAGTGAGGGTAGAGGCGGAGAGACCCAGTACTTC.

The chain recombines TRBV29-1 with TRBJ2-7, with 7 bases lining up with TRBD2. This CDR3 has 15 residues. Germline CDR1 and CDR2: SQVTM and ANQGSEA. The V gene end was trimmed by 0 bases and the J gene end by 6 bases; junction bases not matched to a gene: 11. The CDR3 DNA reads as TGCAGCGTTGAAGATCCTGCCACGGGACTACCCGAGCAGTACTTC. It specifies CSVEDPATGLPEQYF.